These 24 T cell receptor beta chains share one sample of origin, sequenced in a study of identical twins. MiXCR, applied by TCRdb to the 5' RACE reads, yields one record per CDR3 protein. Of around 570,000 distinct CDR3 sequences listed, roughly 9.9% are singletons. The same data also went into a second study, on yellow fever vaccine responses in identical twins.

Sequencing was performed on PBMCs. Receptor source: a young woman in good health.

The J gene is TRBJ2-1, the V gene TRBV9; D gene ambiguous. Germline assignment: CDR1 SGDLS and CDR2 YYNGEE. The length of the CDR3 is 11 residues. Trimming removed 6 bases from V and 8 bases from J, with 9 bases in between. This CDR3 reads CASNPSHEQFF. In nucleotides, the CDR3 is TGTGCCAGCAACCCCTCGCATGAGCAGTTCTTC.

This clonotype occurred many times. This chain uses TRBV28 with TRBJ2-4; D remains unclear. The V gene's germline CDR1 is MDHEN and CDR2 SYDVKM. CDR3 length: 15 residues. V lost 6 bases and J lost 4, with 16 bases in between. For the CDR3, the DNA is TGTGCCAGCAGGGGTAAATTGGTCAATAAAAACATTCAGTACTTC. Its protein is CASRGKLVNKNIQYF.

To note about this clonotype: Given a far larger clone just one base away, this is likely a sequencing read error. V and J are TRBV4-3 and TRBJ2-3, with 9 bases lining up with TRBD2. Per the germline V gene, CDR1 is LGHNA and CDR2 is YSLEER. CDR3 length: 15 amino acids. The CDR3 coding sequence is TGCGCCAGAAGCCCCACTAGCGGGAGCACAGATACGCAGTATTTT. The encoded protein is CARSPTSGSTDTQYF.

This clonotype was counted between two and nine times. This chain links TRBV7-6 with TRBJ2-5, with a possible D match to TRBD1 (6 bases). CDR1 is SGHVS and CDR2 is FNYEAQ in the germline V gene. The CDR3 extends over 12 amino acids. The V gene lost 5 bases and the J gene lost 9 bases, with 13 bases spanning the gap. The CDR3 DNA reads as TGTGCCAGCAGCCTGACAGGTGGGGCCCAGTACTTC. It encodes CASSLTGGAQYF. The full variable domain, completed using reference TRBV7-6 and TRBJ2-5, is GAGVSQSPRYKVTKRGQDVALRCDPISGHVSLYWYRQALGQGPEFLTYFNYEAQQDKSGLPNDRFSAERPEGSISTLTIQRTEQRDSAMYRCASSLTGGAQYFGPGTRLLVL.

The sample holds a few counts of this clonotype. The chain uses TRBV29-1 and TRBJ2-7; 7 positions agree with TRBD1. V lost 7 bases and J lost 1; bases outside the gene matches: 1. CDR1 and CDR2 from the germline V gene are SQVTM and ANQGSEA. This CDR3 is built from 11 residues. The CDR3 is CSAGQSYEQYF. The CDR3 nucleotides are TGCAGCGCGGGACAGTCCTACGAGCAGTACTTC.

The rearrangement links TRBV6-5 to TRBJ2-7; 14 nucleotides match TRBD2. The germline V gene encodes CDR1 MNHEY and CDR2 SVGAGI. V gave up 0 bases and J gave up 5 bases; unmatched junction bases: 6. This CDR3 comprises 17 residues. The CDR3 region is CASSYSVTSGRADEQYF. The CDR3 nucleotides are TGTGCCAGCAGTTACTCCGTGACTAGCGGGAGGGCTGACGAGCAGTACTTC.

There are a few counts of this clonotype. V and J are TRBV1 and TRBJ2-1; TRBD1 is the table's D call and was not checked against the DNA. TRBV1 is recorded as a pseudogene. The CDR3 runs to 18 residues. CDR3 protein: CTSSQPCGGRRSYNEQFF. The CDR3 DNA reads as TGCACCAGCAGCCAACCGTGCGGGGGACGGCGCTCCTACAATGAGCAGTTCTTC.

The chain links TRBV6-2 or TRBV6-3 to TRBJ2-7, with D perhaps matching TRBD2 (6 bases). CDR1 is MNHEY and CDR2 is SVGEGT in the germline V gene. The CDR3 extends over 15 amino acids. The V and J ends lost 2 bases and 0 bases respectively, with 11 bases between them. CDR3 protein: CASSYAGFGSYEQYF. Written as DNA, the CDR3 is TGTGCCAGCAGTTACGCGGGATTCGGCTCCTACGAGCAGTACTTC.

The chain uses TRBV28 and TRBJ2-7, with TRBD2 matching over 10 bases. The CDR3 spans 14 residues. The germline V gene encodes CDR1 MDHEN and CDR2 SYDVKM. Unmatched junction bases numbered 6, after V lost 6 bases and J lost 4 bases. Here the CDR3 DNA reads TGTGCCAGCAGAGAACCTAGCGGGAGATACGAGCAGTACTTC. As protein: CASREPSGRYEQYF.

This clonotype turned up a few times. The chain links TRBV7-2 to TRBJ2-1; 8 positions match TRBD1. Losses at the gene ends were 3 bases for V and 9 bases for J; bases not matched to a gene: 4. Germline V CDR1 and CDR2: SGHTA, FQGNSA. The CDR3 loop spans 13 amino acids. Here the CDR3 DNA reads TGTGCCAGCAGCTTTAGGACAGGGATTGAGCAGTTCTTC. Protein sequence: CASSFRTGIEQFF.

This clonotype was counted between two and nine times. The rearrangement joins TRBV29-1 to TRBJ2-7; the D is unclear. V gave up 7 bases and J gave up 3 bases, with 13 bases separating them. The CDR3 contains 12 residues. Germline assignment: CDR1 SQVTM and CDR2 ANQGSEA. CDR3 nucleotide sequence: TGCAGCGCATCTCAGTCCATCTACGAGCAGTACTTC. Translating it yields CSASQSIYEQYF.

The table lists this clonotype with a few counts. CDR3 coding DNA: TGTGCCAGCAGTGAGGAACTAGCGAGGGAGACCCAGTACTTC. This codes for CASSEELARETQYF. The chain joins TRBV27 to TRBJ2-5, with 7 bases lining up with TRBD2. This CDR3 is built from 14 residues. Germline trimming cut 5 bases from V and 5 bases from J; bases unmatched to any gene: 8. Per the germline V gene, CDR1 is MNHEY and CDR2 is SMNVEV (reference sequence).

In its sample, this clonotype was seen a few times. The chain is built from TRBV4-3 and TRBJ2-1; D not certain. V gave up 8 bases and J gave up 7 bases, with 15 bases separating them. The CDR3 is 13 residues long. Germline CDR1 and CDR2: LGHNA and YSLEER. The CDR3 loop reads CASAVGRWNEQFF. In DNA form, the CDR3 reads TGCGCCAGCGCGGTGGGCCGGTGGAATGAGCAGTTCTTC.

V usage is TRBV5-1 and J usage is TRBJ2-5; unclear D gene. CDR3 length equals 13 residues. Germline V gene sequence: CDR1 SGHRS, CDR2 YFSETQ. Trimming cost V 4 bases and J 5 bases, with 12 bases left between them. CDR3 sequence reads: CASSPTVPETQYF. The CDR3 DNA reads TGCGCCAGCAGCCCGACGGTACCCGAGACCCAGTACTTC.

This chain joins TRBV28 and TRBJ2-1; no firm D call. The CDR3 contains 14 residues. Between the trimmed V and J ends, which lost 1 base and 9 bases, there was a span of 13 bases. Germline assignment: CDR1 MDHEN and CDR2 SYDVKM. CDR3 protein: CASSLYALGGEQFF. CDR3 nucleotides: TGTGCCAGCAGTTTATACGCCCTGGGTGGTGAGCAGTTCTTC.

To note about this clonotype: This may be a read error: a much more frequent sequence differs by one nucleotide. The chain uses TRBV29-1 and TRBJ2-1; D perhaps matches TRBD2 (6 bases). Germline loops: CDR1 SQVTM, CDR2 ANQGSEA. The CDR3 totals 14 residues. CDR3 DNA: TGCAGCGTCGAGAGTTCCGGGACTGGCGGGGAGCACTTCTTC. It codes for CSVESSGTGGEHFF.

This clonotype was detected many times. This chain's CDR3 is CASSFGTSSRTDTQYF. The CDR3 DNA sequence: TGTGCCAGCAGTTTTGGGACTAGCAGCCGCACAGATACGCAGTATTTT. The V gene is TRBV11-2, the J gene TRBJ2-3; 9 nucleotides agree with TRBD2. The junction had 8 bases not matched to a gene; V was cut back by 6 bases and J by 1 base. Germline V gene lookup returns CDR1 SGHAT and CDR2 FQNNGV. This CDR3 has 16 amino acids.

The sample holds many counts of this clonotype. This chain connects TRBV12-3 or TRBV12-4 to TRBJ2-3; TRBD2 aligns across 7 bases. The CDR3 is made up of 14 amino acids. The trim removed 5 bases at V and 5 bases at J, leaving 7 bases unmatched. CDR3 protein: CASSLGLVGDTQYF. The DNA of the CDR3 is TGTGCCAGCAGTCTCGGACTAGTGGGAGATACGCAGTATTTT.

This clonotype was seen ten or more times. The chain couples TRBV12-3 or TRBV12-4 to TRBJ2-2; 13 nucleotides line up with TRBD2. With V trimmed by 6 bases and J by 5 bases, 6 bases remained unmatched. CDR3 length: 16 amino acids. CDR3 loop: CASSPPGLAGTGELFF. The CDR3 bases are TGTGCCAGCAGCCCTCCGGGACTAGCGGGGACCGGGGAGCTGTTTTTT.

This clonotype was seen only a few times. The chain is built from TRBV2 and TRBJ2-2, with D perhaps matching TRBD1 (6 bases). The germline V and J ends were trimmed by 4 bases and 3 bases, with 9 bases remaining between them. The CDR3 consists of 14 residues. CDR1 SNHLY and CDR2 FYNNEI come from the germline V gene. The CDR3 DNA follows: TGTGCCAGCAGTGTTCGGACAGACACCGGGGAGCTGTTTTTT. It specifies CASSVRTDTGELFF.

This clonotype has ten or more counts. For the CDR3, the DNA is TGCGCCAGCAGCCCGGGGGACAGGACCAACACTGAAGCTTTCTTT. Translated: CASSPGDRTNTEAFF. The V and J genes are TRBV5-1 and TRBJ1-1; TRBD1 aligns across 8 bases. Looked up from germline, CDR1 is SGHRS and CDR2 is YFSETQ. V was clipped by 4 bases and J by 2 bases; unmatched bases: 7. The CDR3 is 15 amino acids.

DNA for the CDR3: TGTGCCAGCAGCCATAAATCCTTGGCACTCGGATCCTACGAGCAGTACTTC. Its translation is CASSHKSLALGSYEQYF. The chain has TRBV3-1 and TRBJ2-7, with D unclear. The germline V gene encodes CDR1 LGHDT and CDR2 YNNKEL (reference sequence). The CDR3 length is 17 residues. V was pared by 3 bases and J by 1 base, with 19 bases between.

This clonotype appeared many times. The chain carries TRBV4-2 and TRBJ1-5, with D possibly being TRBD1 (5 bases). Germline V gives CDR1 LGHNA, CDR2 YNFKEQ. V was shortened by 1 base and J by 4 bases, with 11 bases between the two germline ends. The CDR3 covers 15 residues. This CDR3 reads CASSQGGEGNQPQHF. The CDR3 DNA reads TGTGCCAGCAGCCAAGGAGGGGAGGGGAATCAGCCCCAGCATTTT.

This rearrangement joins TRBV12-3 or TRBV12-4 to TRBJ2-2; D assignment may be TRBD1 or TRBD2 (5 bases each). V lost 6 bases, J lost 0 bases, and 11 bases lay in between. The CDR3 has 15 residues. DNA for the CDR3: TGTGCCAGCAGGCCCAGGGACCCGAACACCGGGGAGCTGTTTTTT. Translated: CASRPRDPNTGELFF.